One T cell receptor (beta chain) is described in this entry. As yet, its antigen is unknown. These data are taken from a study of shared clonotypes between healthy human individuals. Notes on the study in general: Clonotypes shared by all four donors outscored non-shared clonotypes in generation probability.

Trimming removed 7 bases from V and 0 bases from J, with 14 bases in between. CDR3 length: 15 amino acids. CDR1 is LNHDA, CDR2 SQIVND, per germline (reference sequence). The table came from immunoSEQ multiplex PCR; TCRdb's copy has only in-frame clones and leaves some out. The profile shows over 950,000 clones, 60% to 85% of them singletons. The chain combines TRBV19 with TRBJ2-3; no firm D call. The TCR comes from a man younger than 35 in good health. Some clones in this sample may be carry-over from other donors' samples. Sequences were obtained from memory CD4+ T cells from PBMCs. Subset here: CD45RA-negative fraction. The CDR3 DNA follows: TGTGCCAGTACAAAGTTGTCCCATAGCACAGATACGCAGTATTTT. Translated, it gives CASTKLSHSTDTQYF.